The 22 T cell receptor beta chains given below trace back to one sample, sequenced in a study of tumor-infiltrating lymphocytes in primary liver carcinoma. Taking about 17-32 mg of unsorted bulk tissue, the authors co-extracted RNA and DNA. TCR beta cDNA was prepared out of about 530 ng total RNA by means of a constant-region primer. Generation of the TCR beta libraries relied on three nested multiplex PCR rounds using slightly modified ARM-PCR. Rounds one and two of PCR, each of roughly 11 cycles, were primed with TRBV1-TRBV30 forward primers and a C-beta reverse primer. MiXCR was run by TCRdb on the multiplex PCR reads, yielding one entry per CDR3 protein. The sample shows some 87,000 distinct CDR3 sequences, less than 75% of them seen only once. The specimen was tumor-adjacent normal liver tissue. All receptors come from a man in his forties or fifties with primary liver carcinoma and hepatitis B virus infection.

The chain combines TRBV11-2 with TRBJ1-6; D is unresolved. CDR3 length equals 14 residues. Germline V gene sequence: CDR1 SGHAT, CDR2 FQNNGV. Trimming took 8 bases from V and 5 from J, leaving 13 bases between them. CDR3 protein: CASGIGRDNSPLHF. CDR3 bases: TGTGCCAGCGGCATTGGGAGGGATAATTCACCCCTCCACTTT.

This clonotype was seen only once. Germline is not matched at one junction end, which may reflect a read error. The genes are TRBV11-2 and TRBJ2-7, with D perhaps TRBD2 (5 bases). Germline loops: CDR1 SGHAT, CDR2 FQNNGV. The CDR3 covers 14 residues. This CDR3 reads CVSSLEGGSYEQCF. For the CDR3, the DNA is TGTGTCAGCAGCTTAGAGGGCGGCTCCTACGAGCAGTGCTTC.

This clonotype was picked up one time. This chain connects TRBV10-3 to TRBJ2-2; the D is unclear. Trimming left V 6 bases short and J 6 bases short, with 14 bases between. This CDR3 is built from 14 residues. The germline V gene encodes CDR1 ENHRY and CDR2 SYGVKD. The CDR3 reads CAISQQKGPGELFF. The DNA for the CDR3 is TGTGCCATCAGCCAGCAGAAAGGTCCCGGGGAGCTGTTTTTT.

Comment on this clonotype: A much larger clone differs from this one at a single base, so this may be a read error. This CDR3 is missing its conserved last phenylalanine or tryptophan, likely due to a read error. The chain links TRBV5-6 to TRBJ2-5, with TRBD1 matching 7 bases. The junction had 4 bases not matched to a gene; V was cut back by 1 base and J by 4 bases. This CDR3 region has 14 residues. The germline gives CDR1 SGHDT, CDR2 YYEEEE. The CDR3 DNA is TGTGCCAGCAGCTTGACAGGGGTGGGAGAGACCCAGTACTTA. This gives the protein CASSLTGVGETQYL.

The chain is built from TRBV6-1 and TRBJ2-1, with D unclear. Germline loops: CDR1 MNHNS, CDR2 SASEGT. Trimming took 9 bases from V and 8 from J, leaving 23 bases between them. The CDR3 is 15 residues long. The CDR3 here is CASSGAGDSHDEQFF. As DNA, the CDR3 is TGTGCCAGTTCTGGAGCTGGGGATTCCCACGATGAGCAGTTCTTC.

This clonotype was seen at least ten times. The rearrangement links TRBV5-5 to TRBJ2-2; TRBD2 aligns across 12 bases. The CDR3 consists of 19 residues. Trimming at V came to 3 bases and at J to 6 bases, leaving 15 bases not matched to a gene. CDR1 is SGHKS, CDR2 YYEKEE, per germline (reference sequence). The CDR3 is CASSSTILTSGSGAGELFF. The CDR3 DNA sequence: TGTGCCAGCAGCTCAACAATCCTGACTAGCGGGAGTGGGGCCGGGGAGCTGTTTTTT.

This clonotype was picked up one time. One end of the junction does not line up with germline, which may come from a read error. The rearrangement uses TRBV11-1 and TRBJ2-1, with 14 bases identical to TRBD2. Germline CDR1 SGHAT, CDR2 FQDESV (reference sequence). The CDR3 totals 17 residues. CDR3 nucleotide sequence: TGTGTCAGCAGCGTGGGACTAGCGGGAGAAGTTGACAATGAGCAATTCTTC. It yields the protein CVSSVGLAGEVDNEQFF. Using reference TRBV11-1 and TRBJ2-1 for the parts outside the CDR3, the full variable domain is EAEVAQSPRYKITEKSQAVAFWCDPISGHATLYWYRQILGQGPELLVQFQDESVVDDSQLPKDRFSAERLKGVDSTLKIQPAELGDSAMYLCVSSVGLAGEVDNEQFFGPGTRLTVL.

Notes on this clonotype: A read error may explain this, as a much larger clone is one base away. Written as DNA, the CDR3 is TGCGCCAGCAGCCAAAAAAGCCTAGGAGACAGGTCCTACGAGCGGTACTTC. Its protein product is CASSQKSLGDRSYERYF. V is TRBV4-1 and J is TRBJ2-7; weak D call: TRBD1 (6 bases). The CDR3 is 17 residues long. CDR1 is MGHRA, CDR2 YSYEKL, per germline.

This chain connects TRBV11-2 to TRBJ2-7, with no clear D. The length of the CDR3 is 15 residues. Deletions cut 0 bases from V and 7 bases from J, with 16 bases between. Germline CDR1 and CDR2: SGHAT and FQNNGV. The CDR3 DNA sequence: TGTGCCAGCAGCTTAGATACTGGGGAATGGTATGAGCAGTACTTC. Amino acid sequence: CASSLDTGEWYEQYF.

Points on this clonotype: This may come from a read error, since a much larger clone is one base off. CDR3 in amino acids: CASSQGLADIDTQYF. CDR3 in DNA: TGTGCCAGCAGCCAAGGTCTAGCGGATATAGATACGCAGTATTTT. J is TRBJ2-3 and V is TRBV14; 7 bases map to TRBD2. The ends lost 1 base at V and 5 bases at J; junction bases unmatched: 6. The V gene's germline CDR1 is SGHDN and CDR2 FVKESK. The length of the CDR3 is 15 residues.

On this clonotype: In this CDR3 the conserved last residue, phenylalanine or tryptophan, is missing, so a read error is likely. The chain recombines TRBV6-5 with TRBJ2-7; D is possibly TRBD1 (5 bases). The ends were cut back, 6 bases at V and 9 bases at J, with 21 bases in the middle. CDR3 length: 14 residues. Germline V gene sequence: CDR1 MNHEY, CDR2 SVGAGI. The CDR3 bases are TGTGCCAGCAGCCGCGAGAATCGACCAGGGCCGCAGTACTAC. Its protein product is CASSRENRPGPQYY.

Concerning this clonotype itself: The CDR3 carries no conserved terminal phenylalanine or tryptophan, so it likely arises from a read error. CDR3 region: CASSYGGANTEAFS. CDR3 bases: TGTGCCAGCAGTTACGGAGGCGCGAACACTGAAGCTTTCTCT. The chain employs TRBV6-5 and TRBJ1-1, with D unclear. CDR1 and CDR2 from the germline V gene are MNHEY and SVGAGI. The CDR3 runs to 14 residues. Trimming stripped 2 bases from V and 1 base from J, with 8 bases between.

About this clonotype itself: A junction boundary mismatches the germline segment, possibly from a read error. The rearrangement links TRBV11-2 to TRBJ2-1, with 12 bases lining up with TRBD1. The CDR3 is 14 residues long. The V gene's germline CDR1 is SGHAT and CDR2 FQNNGV. The CDR3 sequence is CASSRGSWDRGQLF. CDR3 bases: TGTGCCAGCAGCCGAGGGTCCTGGGACAGGGGGCAGTTATTC.

The chain is built from TRBV21-1 and TRBJ1-1; the table calls TRBD1, which could not be checked here. TRBV21-1 is reported as a pseudogene. There are 13 residues in the CDR3. CDR3 amino acids: CASIKSGETEAFF. As DNA, the CDR3 is TGTGCCAGCATCAAGTCCGGGGAAACTGAAGCTTTCTTT.

This clonotype was detected many times. Relative to the germline gene, one junction end is altered; a read error may explain this. This rearrangement joins TRBV12-5 to TRBJ1-1; D call uncertain. Germline V gives CDR1 LGHNT, CDR2 FRNRAP. CDR3 length: 12 residues. CDR3: CASGLEGSPPTF. For the CDR3, the DNA is TGTGCTAGTGGTTTGGAAGGGTCACCACCTACCTTT. The full variable domain, completed using reference TRBV12-5 and TRBJ1-1, is DARVTQTPRHKVTEMGQEVTMRCQPILGHNTVFWYRQTMMQGLELLAYFRNRAPLDDSGMPKDRFSAEMPDATLATLKIQPSEPRDSAVYFCASGLEGSPPTFGQGTRLTVV.

In the case of this clonotype: A much more abundant neighbour one base away suggests this may be a read error. This rearrangement joins TRBV2 to TRBJ2-7; D is uncertain. The CDR3 runs to 10 residues. Germline values: CDR1 SNHLY, CDR2 FYNNEI. The CDR3 sequence: CASRAYGQYF. In DNA, the CDR3 is TGTGCCAGCAGAGCCTACGGGCAGTACTTC.

The V gene is TRBV29-1, the J gene TRBJ2-7; no clear D gene. The CDR3 has 13 amino acids. Trimming took off 4 bases at V and 4 bases at J, with 14 bases between the two ends. Germline V gene lookup returns CDR1 SQVTM and CDR2 ANQGSEA. This CDR3 reads CSVGSGEIYEQYF. The CDR3 nucleotides are TGCAGCGTTGGGTCAGGAGAGATTTACGAGCAGTACTTC.

The sample holds a few counts of this clonotype. This may be a read error, as it is one base from a much larger clone. The chain carries TRBV29-1 and TRBJ2-7; 9 bases align to TRBD1. V lost 4 bases to trimming and J lost 6 bases; unmatched junction nucleotides: 7. Germline CDR1 is SQVTM and CDR2 is ANQGSEA. The CDR3 has 13 residues. The CDR3 loop reads CSVARQGGIEQYF. In nucleotides, the CDR3 is TGCAGCGTTGCGAGACAGGGGGGTATCGAGCAGTACTTC.

This clonotype showed up many times. The rearrangement uses TRBV6-5 and TRBJ2-1; 7 nucleotides line up with TRBD1. Germline V gene data show CDR1 as MNHEY and CDR2 as SVGAGI. The CDR3 loop spans 14 amino acids. Unmatched junction bases numbered 9, after V lost 4 bases and J lost 9 bases. CDR3 region: CASSFATGTLEQFF. CDR3 bases: TGTGCCAGCAGTTTCGCGACAGGGACGCTTGAGCAGTTCTTC.

The gene calls are TRBV7-9 and TRBJ2-7; the D call may be TRBD1 or TRBD2 (5 bases each). This CDR3 has 13 amino acids. Trimming shortened V by 3 bases and J by 12 bases, and 18 bases separated the two germline ends. CDR1 SEHNR and CDR2 FQNEAQ come from the germline V gene (reference sequence). The CDR3 DNA reads TGTGCCAGCAGCTTGATAGGGACCTACGGGCTGTACTTC. As protein: CASSLIGTYGLYF. Together with reference TRBV7-9 and TRBJ2-7, the CDR3 gives the full variable domain: DTGVSQNPRHKITKRGQNVTFRCDPISEHNRLYWYRQTLGQGPEFLTYFQNEAQLEKSRLLSDRFSAERPKGSFSTLEIQRTEQGDSAMYLCASSLIGTYGLYFGPGTRLTVT.

As to this clonotype: A single base separates this from a much larger clone, so it may be a read error. The chain is built from TRBV5-6 and TRBJ2-7; TRBD1 matches at 8 bases. V dropped 3 bases and J dropped 7; count of bases not matched to a gene: 3. CDR1 is SGHDT, CDR2 YYEEEE, per germline. The CDR3 spans 12 residues. CDR3 in DNA: TGTGCCAGCAGCTGGACAGGGCATGAGCAGTACTTC. This encodes CASSWTGHEQYF.

This clonotype was observed a few times. This chain joins TRBV11-1 and TRBJ1-6; possibly TRBD1 for D (5 bases). The CDR3 runs 13 residues. V was trimmed by 7 bases and J by 9 bases, leaving 13 bases between them. The germline V gene has CDR1 SGHAT and CDR2 FQDESV (reference sequence). CDR3 sequence (DNA): TGTGCCAGCAACCGGACACTGGTTTCACCCCTCCACTTT. Encoded protein: CASNRTLVSPLHF.